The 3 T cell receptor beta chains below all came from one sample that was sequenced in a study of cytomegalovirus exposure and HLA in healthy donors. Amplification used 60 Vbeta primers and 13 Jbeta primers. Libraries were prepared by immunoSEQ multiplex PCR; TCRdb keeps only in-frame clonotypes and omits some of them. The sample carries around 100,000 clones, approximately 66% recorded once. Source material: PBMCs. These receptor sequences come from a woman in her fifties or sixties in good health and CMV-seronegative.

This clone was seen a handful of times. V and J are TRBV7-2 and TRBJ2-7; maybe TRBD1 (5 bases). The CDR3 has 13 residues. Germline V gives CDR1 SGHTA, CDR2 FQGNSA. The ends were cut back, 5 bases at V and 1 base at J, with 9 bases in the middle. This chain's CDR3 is CASSAQGSYEQYF. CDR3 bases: TGTGCCAGCAGCGCTCAGGGTTCCTACGAGCAGTACTTC. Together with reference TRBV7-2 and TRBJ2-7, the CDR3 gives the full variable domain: GAGVSQSPSNKVTEKGKDVELRCDPISGHTALYWYRQSLGQGLEFLIYFQGNSAPDKSGLPSDRFSAERTGGSVSTLTIQRTQQEDSAVYLCASSAQGSYEQYFGPGTRLTVT.

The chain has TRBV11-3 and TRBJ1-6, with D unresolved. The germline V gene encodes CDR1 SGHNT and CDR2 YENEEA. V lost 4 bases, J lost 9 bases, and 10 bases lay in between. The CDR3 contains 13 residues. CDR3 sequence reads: CASSYRAFSPLHF. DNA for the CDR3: TGTGCCAGCAGCTACCGAGCTTTTTCACCCCTCCACTTT.

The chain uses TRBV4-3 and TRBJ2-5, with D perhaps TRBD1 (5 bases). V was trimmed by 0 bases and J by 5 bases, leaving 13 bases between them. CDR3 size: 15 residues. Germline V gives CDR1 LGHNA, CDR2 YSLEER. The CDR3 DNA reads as TGCGCCAGCAGCCAAGATGGACATTCTTGGGAGACCCAGTACTTC. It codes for CASSQDGHSWETQYF.